Below, one T cell receptor beta chain is given with its context. Its antigen is not identified. The data derive from a study of T cell responses to AZD1222 COVID-19 vaccine. Whole-study results and caveats: With dominance at 160-218 and 743-854, vaccine-associated CD4 TCRs spanned spike.

Clones were sequenced by immunoSEQ multiplex PCR, and TCRdb holds only the in-frame ones, with some missing. Of approximately 190,000 clones in the sample, 94% were seen once. Trimming left V 3 bases short and J 6 bases short, with 9 bases between. This CDR3 has 13 residues. The sequence derives from an adult in good health. The sample in question was peripheral blood, obtained on day 0 of AZD1222 vaccination. The chain carries TRBV12-3 or TRBV12-4 and TRBJ2-1; no definite D call. The DNA for the CDR3 is TGTGCCAGCAGTTTTTCAGTGTTCAATGAGCAGTTCTTC. It is translated as CASSFSVFNEQFF.